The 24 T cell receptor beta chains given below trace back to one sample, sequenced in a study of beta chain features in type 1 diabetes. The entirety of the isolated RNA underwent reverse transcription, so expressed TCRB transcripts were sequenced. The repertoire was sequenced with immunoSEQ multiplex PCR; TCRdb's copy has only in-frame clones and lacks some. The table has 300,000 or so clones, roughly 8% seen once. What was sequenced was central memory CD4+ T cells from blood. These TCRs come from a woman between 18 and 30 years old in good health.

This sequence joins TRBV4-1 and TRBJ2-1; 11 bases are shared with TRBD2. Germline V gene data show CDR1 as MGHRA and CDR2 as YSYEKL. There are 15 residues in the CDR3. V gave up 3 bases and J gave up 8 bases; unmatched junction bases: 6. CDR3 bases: TGCGCCAGCAGCCAGTTAGCGGGAGGGTTGGATGAGCAGTTCTTC. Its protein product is CASSQLAGGLDEQFF.

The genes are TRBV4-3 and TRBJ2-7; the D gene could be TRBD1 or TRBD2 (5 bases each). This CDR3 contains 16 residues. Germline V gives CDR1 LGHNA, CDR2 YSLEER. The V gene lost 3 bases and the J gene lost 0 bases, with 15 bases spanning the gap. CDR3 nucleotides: TGCGCCAGCAGCCAGGGAGATAGGGGTTCCTCCTACGAGCAGTACTTC. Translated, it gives CASSQGDRGSSYEQYF.

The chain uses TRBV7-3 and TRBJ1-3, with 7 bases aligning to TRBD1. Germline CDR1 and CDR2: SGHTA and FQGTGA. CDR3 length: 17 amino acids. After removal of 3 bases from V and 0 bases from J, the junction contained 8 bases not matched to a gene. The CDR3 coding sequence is TGTGCCAGCAGCTTGGTCCCCAACAGGGGCTCTGGAAACACCATATATTTT. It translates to CASSLVPNRGSGNTIYF.

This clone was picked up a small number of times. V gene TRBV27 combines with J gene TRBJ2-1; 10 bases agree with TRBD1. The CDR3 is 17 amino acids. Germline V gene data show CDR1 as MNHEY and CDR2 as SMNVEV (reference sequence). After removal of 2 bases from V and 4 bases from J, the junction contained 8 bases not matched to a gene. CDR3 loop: CASSLRAPGQGYNEQFF. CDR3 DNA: TGTGCCAGCAGTTTAAGGGCCCCGGGACAGGGGTACAATGAGCAGTTCTTC.

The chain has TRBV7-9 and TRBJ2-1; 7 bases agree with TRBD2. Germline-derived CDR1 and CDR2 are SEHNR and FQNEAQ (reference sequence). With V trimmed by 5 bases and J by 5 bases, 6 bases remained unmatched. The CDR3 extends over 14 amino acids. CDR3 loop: CASSTWEGNNEQFF. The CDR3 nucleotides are TGTGCCAGCAGCACATGGGAGGGAAACAATGAGCAGTTCTTC.

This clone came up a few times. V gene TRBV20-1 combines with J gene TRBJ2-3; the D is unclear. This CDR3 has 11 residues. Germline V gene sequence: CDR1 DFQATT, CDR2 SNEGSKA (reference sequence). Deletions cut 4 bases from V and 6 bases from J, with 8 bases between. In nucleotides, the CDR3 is TGCAGTGCTACCCCCTCGGATACGCAGTATTTT. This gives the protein CSATPSDTQYF.

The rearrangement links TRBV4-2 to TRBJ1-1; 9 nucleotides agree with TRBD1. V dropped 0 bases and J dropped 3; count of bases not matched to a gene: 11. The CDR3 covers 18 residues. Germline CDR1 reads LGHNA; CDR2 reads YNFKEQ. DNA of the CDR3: TGTGCCAGCAGCCAAGAGGTCGGACAGGGGCGTTTGGACACTGAAGCTTTCTTT. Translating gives CASSQEVGQGRLDTEAFF.

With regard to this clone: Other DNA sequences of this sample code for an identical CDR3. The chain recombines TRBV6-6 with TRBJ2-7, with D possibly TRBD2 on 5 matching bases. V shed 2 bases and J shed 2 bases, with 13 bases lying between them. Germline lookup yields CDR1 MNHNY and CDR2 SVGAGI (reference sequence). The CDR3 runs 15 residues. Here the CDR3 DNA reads TGTGCCAGCAGTTACGTGGGGAGTTCCCCCTACGAGCAGTACTTC. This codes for CASSYVGSSPYEQYF.

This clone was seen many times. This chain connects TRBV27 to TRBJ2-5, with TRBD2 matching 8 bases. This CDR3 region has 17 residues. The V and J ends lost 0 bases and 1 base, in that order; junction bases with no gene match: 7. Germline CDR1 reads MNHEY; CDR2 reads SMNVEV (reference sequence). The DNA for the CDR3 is TGTGCCAGCAGTTTATCGAAGCGGGGGTGGTCCCAAGAGACCCAGTACTTC. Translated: CASSLSKRGWSQETQYF.

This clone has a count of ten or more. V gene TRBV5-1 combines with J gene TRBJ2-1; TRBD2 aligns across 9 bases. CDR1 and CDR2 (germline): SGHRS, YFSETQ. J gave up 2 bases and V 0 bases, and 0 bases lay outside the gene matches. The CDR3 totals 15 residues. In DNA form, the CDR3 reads TGCGCCAGCAGCTTGGTAGCGGGAGCCTACAATGAGCAGTTCTTC. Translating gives CASSLVAGAYNEQFF.

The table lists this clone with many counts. The CDR3 DNA follows: TGTGCCAGCACCTCAGCGGGTTTAGGCTACGAGCAGTACTTC. It yields the protein CASTSAGLGYEQYF. This chain links TRBV2 with TRBJ2-7, with D possibly matching TRBD2 (6 bases). The V gene's germline CDR1 is SNHLY and CDR2 FYNNEI. Trimming stripped 7 bases from V and 3 bases from J, with 16 bases between. The CDR3 is 14 residues long.

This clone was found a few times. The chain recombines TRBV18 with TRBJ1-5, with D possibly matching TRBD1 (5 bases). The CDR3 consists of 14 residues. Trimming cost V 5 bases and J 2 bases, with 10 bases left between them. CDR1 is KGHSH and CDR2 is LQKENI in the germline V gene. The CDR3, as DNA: TGTGCCAGCTCAGCAGGGTGGGGCAATCAGCCCCAGCATTTT. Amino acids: CASSAGWGNQPQHF.

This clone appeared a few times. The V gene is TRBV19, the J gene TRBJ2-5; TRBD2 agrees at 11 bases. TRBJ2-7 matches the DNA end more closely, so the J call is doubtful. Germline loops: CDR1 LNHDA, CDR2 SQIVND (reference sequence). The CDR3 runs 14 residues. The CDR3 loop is CASNPSGRTYEQYF. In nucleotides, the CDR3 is TGTGCCAGTAACCCTAGCGGGAGGACCTACGAGCAGTACTTC.

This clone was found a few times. The CDR3 is CASSIHSGSSYNEQFF. CDR3 bases: TGTGCCAGCAGCATACATAGCGGGAGCTCCTACAATGAGCAGTTCTTC. The chain combines TRBV7-2 with TRBJ2-1; 9 positions match TRBD2. The CDR3 has 16 residues. Trimming removed 5 bases from V and 0 bases from J; junction bases left unmatched: 5. Germline assignment: CDR1 SGHTA and CDR2 FQGNSA.

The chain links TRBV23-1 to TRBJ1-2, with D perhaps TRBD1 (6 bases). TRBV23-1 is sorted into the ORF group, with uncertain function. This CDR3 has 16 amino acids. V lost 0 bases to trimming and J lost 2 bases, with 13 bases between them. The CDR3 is CASSQSGGRFNYGYTF. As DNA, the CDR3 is TGCGCCAGCAGTCAATCGGGGGGGCGGTTCAACTATGGCTACACCTTC.

The CDR3, as DNA: TGCGCCAGCAGTCTCCCGGGGGACAGGGTCTCTCCAAAAAGCTCCTACAATGAGCAGTTCTTC. Amino acids: CASSLPGDRVSPKSSYNEQFF. The chain uses TRBV23-1 and TRBJ2-1, with 9 bases matching TRBD1. TRBV23-1 is an open reading frame whose function is uncertain. V shed 4 bases, J shed 0 bases, and the junction held 19 bases outside the gene matches. This CDR3 has 21 amino acids.

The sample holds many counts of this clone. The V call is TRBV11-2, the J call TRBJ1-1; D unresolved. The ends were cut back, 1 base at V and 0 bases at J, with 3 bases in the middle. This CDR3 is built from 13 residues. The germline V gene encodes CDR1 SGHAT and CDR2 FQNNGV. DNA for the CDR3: TGTGCCAGCAGCTTAGCGCTGAACACTGAAGCTTTCTTT. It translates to CASSLALNTEAFF.

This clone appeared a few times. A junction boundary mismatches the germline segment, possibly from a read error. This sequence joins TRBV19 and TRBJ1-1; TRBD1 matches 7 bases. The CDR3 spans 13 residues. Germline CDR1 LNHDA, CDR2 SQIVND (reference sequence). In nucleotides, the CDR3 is TGTGCCAGTAGTCAGCAGGGGGGGTCGTCGTGGCTCTTT. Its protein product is CASSQQGGSSWLF.

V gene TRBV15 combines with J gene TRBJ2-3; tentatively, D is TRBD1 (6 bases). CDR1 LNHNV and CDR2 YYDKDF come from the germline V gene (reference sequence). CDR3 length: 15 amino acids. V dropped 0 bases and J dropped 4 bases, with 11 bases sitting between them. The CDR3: CATSRDNPGADTQYF. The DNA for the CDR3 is TGTGCCACCAGCAGAGATAATCCAGGGGCAGATACGCAGTATTTT.

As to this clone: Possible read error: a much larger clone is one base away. The CDR3 DNA is TGTGCCAGCAGCTTCCAAGAGACCCAGTACTTC. This codes for CASSFQETQYF. V is TRBV7-9 and J is TRBJ2-5, with no clear D. Germline CDR1 is SEHNR and CDR2 is FQNEAQ (reference sequence). V was clipped by 3 bases and J by 1 base, with 0 bases between them. The CDR3 spans 11 residues.

The DNA of the CDR3 is TGTGCCATCAGTGCTTCGGGGCAGGGGAGATCCTCTAGGGGCTACACCTTC. This translates into CAISASGQGRSSRGYTF. This chain joins TRBV10-3 and TRBJ1-2; D possibly corresponds to TRBD1 (6 bases). The germline V gene has CDR1 ENHRY and CDR2 SYGVKD. CDR3 length: 17 amino acids. With 4 bases removed from V and 8 bases from J, the gap between germline ends came to 26 bases.

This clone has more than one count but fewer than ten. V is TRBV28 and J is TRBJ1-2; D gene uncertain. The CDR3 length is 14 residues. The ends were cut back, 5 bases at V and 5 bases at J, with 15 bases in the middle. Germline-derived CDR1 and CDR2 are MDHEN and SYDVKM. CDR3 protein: CASSTLPQAYGYTF. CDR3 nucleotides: TGTGCCAGCAGTACACTTCCTCAGGCTTATGGCTACACCTTC.

DNA for the CDR3: TGTGCCATCACCGCGACTAGCGGGAACACAGATACGCAGTATTTT. Residues: CAITATSGNTDTQYF. This chain uses TRBV10-3 with TRBJ2-3; 11 bases fit TRBD2. The CDR3 covers 15 residues. Per germline, CDR1 ENHRY and CDR2 SYGVKD. The ends lost 7 bases at V and 2 bases at J; junction bases unmatched: 5.

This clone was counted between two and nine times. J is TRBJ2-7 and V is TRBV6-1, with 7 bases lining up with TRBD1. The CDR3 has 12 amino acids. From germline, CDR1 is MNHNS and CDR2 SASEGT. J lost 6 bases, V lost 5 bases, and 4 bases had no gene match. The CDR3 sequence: CASSRQGFEQYF. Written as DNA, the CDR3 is TGTGCCAGCAGTCGACAGGGTTTCGAGCAGTACTTC.